The 10 T cell receptor beta chains reported below all come from one sample, sequenced in a study of T cell responses to AZD1222 COVID-19 vaccine. The assay was immunoSEQ multiplex PCR, and TCRdb's table has in-frame clones only and misses some. Among 150,000 to 180,000 clones listed, 90% were seen once. This material consisted of peripheral blood, taken on day 0 of AZD1222 vaccination. The source is an adult in good health.

The chain employs TRBV27 and TRBJ1-3; 8 positions agree with TRBD1. Germline assignment: CDR1 MNHEY and CDR2 SMNVEV (reference sequence). The CDR3 sequence is 17 residues long. V lost 5 bases to trimming and J lost 2 bases; unmatched junction nucleotides: 11. DNA of the CDR3: TGTGCCAGCAGTCCAGAATTCGGACAGGGCCCTGGAAACACCATATATTTT. Translation gives CASSPEFGQGPGNTIYF.

The gene calls are TRBV10-3 and TRBJ2-7; 11 bases are shared with TRBD2. This CDR3 spans 15 amino acids. The germline CDR1 and CDR2 sequences are ENHRY and SYGVKD. The V and J ends lost 2 bases and 4 bases, in that order; junction bases with no gene match: 4. CDR3 region: CAISENVAGGYEQYF. The DNA of the CDR3 is TGTGCCATCAGTGAGAACGTAGCGGGAGGGTACGAGCAGTACTTC.

This chain links TRBV28 with TRBJ1-3, with D hard to call. The ends were cut back, 3 bases at V and 3 bases at J, with 12 bases in the middle. There are 15 residues in the CDR3. The germline V gene has CDR1 MDHEN and CDR2 SYDVKM. CDR3: CASSFIELNGNTIYF. The CDR3 DNA reads TGTGCCAGCAGTTTCATCGAACTCAATGGAAACACCATATATTTT.

This chain joins TRBV4-2 and TRBJ1-2; D is ambiguous. The V gene's germline CDR1 is LGHNA and CDR2 YNFKEQ. Trimming removed 0 bases at V and 8 bases at J, with 13 bases between. The CDR3 extends over 14 amino acids. Here the CDR3 DNA reads TGTGCCAGCAGCCAAGATATGGCAGGTCGGGGCTACACCTTC. Protein sequence: CASSQDMAGRGYTF.

CDR3 region: CASAVSDEDYEQYF. In nucleotides, the CDR3 is TGCGCCAGCGCCGTTTCTGATGAAGACTACGAGCAGTACTTC. This chain uses TRBV4-1 with TRBJ2-7, with D unresolved. In germline, CDR1 is MGHRA, CDR2 YSYEKL. CDR3 size: 14 residues. V was shortened by 8 bases and J by 3 bases, with 17 bases between the two germline ends.

V and J are TRBV19 and TRBJ2-3; TRBD2 matches at 12 bases. Trimming cost V 1 base and J 0 bases; bases outside gene matches: 5. Germline loops: CDR1 LNHDA, CDR2 SQIVND (reference sequence). The CDR3 sequence is 18 residues long. CDR3: CASSIGRGTSGSTDTQYF. The DNA of the CDR3 is TGTGCCAGTAGTATAGGGAGGGGGACTAGCGGGAGCACAGATACGCAGTATTTT.

The rearrangement uses TRBV3-1 (or the pseudogene TRBV3-2) and TRBJ1-2; 8 bases line up with TRBD1. CDR1 LGHDT and CDR2 YNNKEL come from the germline V gene (reference sequence). Trimming cost V 3 bases and J 4 bases; bases outside gene matches: 10. The CDR3 has 16 amino acids. CDR3 DNA: TGTGCCAGCAGCCAGACTACAGGGGGGATCGGCTATGGCTACACCTTC. This encodes CASSQTTGGIGYGYTF.

The gene calls are TRBV7-2 and TRBJ2-7, with D perhaps TRBD1 (6 bases). This CDR3 comprises 16 residues. Per the germline V gene, CDR1 is SGHTA and CDR2 is FQGNSA. V was cut by 2 bases and J by 1 base, with 15 bases left in between. In nucleotides, the CDR3 is TGTGCCAGCAGCTTAATATCGACAGGCGGTTCCTACGAGCAGTACTTC. Its translation is CASSLISTGGSYEQYF.

This clone was picked up one time. V and J are TRBV5-1 and TRBJ2-1; weak D call: TRBD1 (6 bases). V lost 5 bases and J 0 bases, leaving 9 bases between the germline ends. The CDR3 is 14 amino acids. Germline-derived CDR1 and CDR2 are SGHRS and YFSETQ. As DNA, the CDR3 is TGCGCCAGCAGTTACAGGGACTCCTACAATGAGCAGTTCTTC. Translated: CASSYRDSYNEQFF.

The V gene is TRBV19, the J gene TRBJ1-5; TRBD1 agrees at 7 bases. The CDR3 runs 15 residues. V lost 3 bases and J lost 5; bases outside the gene matches: 7. The germline gives CDR1 LNHDA, CDR2 SQIVND (reference sequence). The CDR3 region has the DNA TGTGCCAGTAGTATTAGTGACAGGGTTGATCAGCCCCAGCATTTT. The encoded protein is CASSISDRVDQPQHF.